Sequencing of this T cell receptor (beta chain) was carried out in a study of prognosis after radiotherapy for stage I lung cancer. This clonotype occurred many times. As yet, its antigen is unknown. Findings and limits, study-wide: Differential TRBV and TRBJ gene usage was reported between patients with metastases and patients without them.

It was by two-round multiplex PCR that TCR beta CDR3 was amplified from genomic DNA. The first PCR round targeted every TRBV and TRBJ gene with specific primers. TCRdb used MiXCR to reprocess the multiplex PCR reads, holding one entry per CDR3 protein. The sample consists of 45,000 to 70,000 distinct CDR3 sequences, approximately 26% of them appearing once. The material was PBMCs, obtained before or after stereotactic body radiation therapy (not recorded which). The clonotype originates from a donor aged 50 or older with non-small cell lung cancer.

The CDR3 bases are TGTGCCAGCAGGGCCCCGGGGGAGCAGTACTTC. Its translation: CASRAPGEQYF. The chain has TRBV6-4 and TRBJ2-7; the D gene is possibly TRBD2 (5 bases). Between the trimmed V and J ends, which lost 6 bases and 7 bases, there was a span of 10 bases. The CDR3 runs 11 residues. The germline CDR1 and CDR2 sequences are MRHNA and SNTAGT.